This entry lists 14 T cell receptor beta chains sequenced from one sample in a study of T cells expressing NK-cell markers (TCRdb year 2020). Library prep was done by 5' RACE. Reads for this sample came from an Illumina HiSeq 2000. TCRdb reprocessed the reads, so every CDR3 protein sequence counts as one entry and DNA is not shown. The sample has about 460,000 distinct CDR3 sequences on record. Under 1.5% of the sample belongs to the ten largest clones. The sample comprised blood T cells: a sorted CD56 or NKG2C T cell subset, CD4+ or CD8+ T cells, or bulk PBMC T cells (not recorded which). Receptors were obtained from a woman aged 45-65 years in good health. Donor details come from another sample of the same person, matched by shared clones.

This chain links TRBV10-2 with TRBJ2-2. This CDR3 spans 11 amino acids. Germline CDR1 reads WSHSY; CDR2 reads SAAADI. The CDR3 loop is CASTNTGELFF.

The chain has TRBV5-8 and TRBJ2-7; TCRdb lists TRBD1, though no DNA is available to test this call. The CDR3 is made up of 14 amino acids. Per the germline V gene, CDR1 is SGHTS and CDR2 is YDEGEE. Here the CDR3 reads CASSLWTGYYEQYF.

V usage is TRBV10-2 and J usage is TRBJ2-7. The CDR3 contains 12 residues. Germline V gene data show CDR1 as WSHSY and CDR2 as SAAADI. The CDR3 sequence is CASSERLGEQYF.

The chain carries TRBV7-6 and TRBJ1-5. The germline CDR1 and CDR2 sequences are SGHVS and FNYEAQ. The CDR3 is 15 amino acids. This CDR3 is CASSVGRGGNQPQHF.

The chain combines TRBV2 with TRBJ2-7; the TCRdb D gene call, TRBD1, has no DNA to confirm it. The germline V gene encodes CDR1 SNHLY and CDR2 FYNNEI. CDR3 length: 11 residues. The CDR3 protein is CASTRVDEQYF.

CDR3 sequence: CASSLTPGGGIQFF. V is TRBV7-3 and J is TRBJ2-1; absent DNA, TCRdb's TRBD2 call cannot be checked. CDR3 size: 14 residues. Germline V CDR1 and CDR2: SGHTA, FQGTGA.

The chain couples TRBV7-9 to TRBJ1-5; TCRdb lists TRBD1, though no DNA is available to test this call. The CDR3 is 14 residues long. The germline gives CDR1 SEHNR, CDR2 FQNEAQ (reference sequence). The CDR3 reads CASSYGQGTQPQHF.

The rearrangement joins TRBV12-3 or TRBV12-4 to TRBJ2-5; TCRdb lists TRBD2, though no DNA is available to test this call. This CDR3 region has 15 residues. The CDR3: CATAELAGGIKTQYF.

The V gene is TRBV20-1, the J gene TRBJ2-5; there is no DNA to check the TCRdb D call of TRBD1. Germline CDR1 DFQATT, CDR2 SNEGSKA (reference sequence). This CDR3 is built from 13 residues. CDR3 region: CSAFVDRVKTQYF.

The chain links TRBV29-1 to TRBJ1-2; the D call from TCRdb, TRBD1, cannot be confirmed without DNA. The CDR3 has 12 residues. The germline V gene encodes CDR1 SQVTM and CDR2 ANQGSEA. The CDR3 spells CSVEEGSGGYTF.

The rearrangement joins TRBV7-2 to TRBJ2-3; TCRdb's assignment of TRBD2 cannot be checked, as there is no DNA. CDR1 is SGHTA and CDR2 is FQGNSA in the germline V gene. This CDR3 has 16 residues. CDR3 sequence reads: CASSPLAGSRTDTQYF.

The V call is TRBV6-2 or TRBV6-3, the J call TRBJ1-2; there is no DNA to check the TCRdb D call of TRBD1. The CDR3 length is 15 residues. CDR1 MNHEY and CDR2 SVGEGT come from the germline V gene. This CDR3 is CASSRIGGVDYGYTF.

The chain uses TRBV5-1 and TRBJ2-2; TCRdb picks TRBD2, but there is no DNA to check that call. The CDR3 is made up of 17 amino acids. CDR1 is SGHRS, CDR2 YFSETQ, per germline. The CDR3 protein is CASSPQLAGLNTGELFF.

This chain uses TRBV5-1 with TRBJ1-4. The CDR3 totals 14 residues. Germline V lookup: CDR1 SGHRS, CDR2 YFSETQ. The CDR3 reads CASSLPSGNEKLFF.